The 11 T cell receptor beta chains given below trace back to one sample, sequenced in a study of metastatic and nonmetastatic thyroid tumors. Nobody among the patients had been given any treatment before thyroid surgery. TCRdb reprocessed the PCR reads using MiXCR. The table lists just under 20,000 clones, over 20% of them singletons. The sample taken for sequencing was tumor tissue. The receptors were gathered from a male donor with papillary thyroid cancer or a benign thyroid nodule (not recorded which). Some clones in this sample may be carry-over from other donors' samples.

The sample holds many counts of this clone. The chain is built from TRBV19 and TRBJ1-1; tentative D call: TRBD1 (6 bases). The CDR3 extends over 13 amino acids. Per germline, CDR1 LNHDA and CDR2 SQIVND (reference sequence). Trimming removed 6 bases at V and 3 bases at J, with 11 bases between. CDR3 in DNA: TGTGCCAGTAGACAACAGGGAGACACTGAAGCTTTCTTT. Translated, it gives CASRQQGDTEAFF.

This clone was recorded many times. This sequence joins TRBV9 and TRBJ1-5, with 7 bases aligning to TRBD1. The CDR3 has 14 residues. J was trimmed by 8 bases and V by 0 bases; bases with no gene match: 5. Germline V gene lookup returns CDR1 SGDLS and CDR2 YYNGEE. CDR3 amino acids: CASSVGSGGEPQHF. CDR3 nucleotides: TGTGCCAGCAGCGTAGGATCAGGGGGAGAGCCCCAGCATTTT. Supplemented by reference TRBV9 and TRBJ1-5, the full variable domain reads DSGVTQTPKHLITATGQRVTLRCSPRSGDLSVYWYQQSLDQGLQFLIQYYNGEERAKGNILERFSAQQFPDLHSELNLSSLELGDSALYFCASSVGSGGEPQHFGDGTRLSIL.

In the case of this clone: The CDR3 end shows no conserved phenylalanine or tryptophan, and so a read error is likely. The rearrangement uses TRBV2 and TRBJ1-5; no firm D call. V was shortened by 6 bases and J by 3 bases, with 12 bases between the two germline ends. In germline, CDR1 is SNHLY, CDR2 FYNNEI. The CDR3 length is 14 residues. CDR3 coding DNA: TGTGCCAGCAGGCATCACGCGCACAATCAGCCCCAGCATCTA. Its protein is CASRHHAHNQPQHL.

Many counts were recorded for this clone. CDR3 in DNA: TGTGCCAGCAGCCCCCTACTGGAGGTGTATACCGGGGAGCTGTTTTTT. Translating it yields CASSPLLEVYTGELFF. V usage is TRBV11-2 and J usage is TRBJ2-2, with D maybe TRBD2 (5 bases). Trimming removed 5 bases from V and 5 bases from J, with 18 bases in between. The CDR3 loop spans 16 amino acids. Germline values: CDR1 SGHAT, CDR2 FQNNGV.

By share of the sample, this clone is medium-sized. J is TRBJ2-7 and V is TRBV24-1; 10 nucleotides agree with TRBD1. The CDR3 extends over 16 amino acids. The V and J ends lost 3 bases and 4 bases, in that order; junction bases with no gene match: 8. CDR1 is KGHDR and CDR2 is SFDVKD in the germline V gene. The CDR3 nucleotides read TGTGCCACCAGTGATGCGAAGACAGGGGGCTTATACGAGCAGTACTTC. It encodes CATSDAKTGGLYEQYF.

This clone was observed at least ten times. V and J are TRBV9 and TRBJ2-1, with TRBD2 matching over 9 bases. Germline V gene sequence: CDR1 SGDLS, CDR2 YYNGEE. The V gene end was trimmed by 0 bases and the J gene end by 7 bases; junction bases not matched to a gene: 5. The CDR3 contains 15 residues. The CDR3 sequence: CASSVGSGSWNEQFF. The CDR3 DNA reads as TGTGCCAGCAGCGTAGGTAGCGGGAGCTGGAATGAGCAGTTCTTC.

This clone rates as medium-sized (0.01 to 0.1%). The chain combines TRBV13 with TRBJ2-1; 8 bases are shared with TRBD1. The length of the CDR3 is 11 residues. Per germline, CDR1 PRHDT and CDR2 FYEKMQ (reference sequence). J was trimmed by 16 bases and V by 3 bases; bases with no gene match: 5. Written as DNA, the CDR3 is TGTGCCAGCAGCTTGGGGCAGGGGGCATTCTTC. It specifies CASSLGQGAFF.

This chain links TRBV7-9 with TRBJ2-5, with TRBD2 identical over 8 bases. V trimming: 5 bases; J trimming: 5 bases; junction bases outside the gene matches: 16. Germline CDR1 SEHNR, CDR2 FQNEAQ (reference sequence). This CDR3 contains 17 residues. The CDR3 DNA is TGTGCCAGCAGCCACGCCAGCGGGAGAGGTCAGATGGAGACCCAGTACTTC. This sequence encodes CASSHASGRGQMETQYF.

A note on this clone: This clone may be a read error of a much larger clone one base away. This chain joins TRBV14 and TRBJ2-5, with D perhaps given as TRBD1 or TRBD2 (5 bases each). This CDR3 spans 13 amino acids. Germline lookup yields CDR1 SGHDN and CDR2 FVKESK. The V gene lost 4 bases and the J gene lost 4 bases, with 10 bases spanning the gap. Written as DNA, the CDR3 is TGTGCCAGCAGCCGACCGGGACCAGAGACCCAGTACTTC. As protein: CASSRPGPETQYF. Full variable domain (rest looked up from reference TRBV14 and TRBJ2-5): EAGVTQFPSHSVIEKGQTVTLRCDPISGHDNLYWYRRVMGKEIKFLLHFVKESKQDESGMPNNRFLAERTGGTYSTLKVQPAELEDSGVYFCASSRPGPETQYFGPGTRLLVL.

This clone showed up many times. Additional DNA sequences in this sample encode the identical CDR3. This sequence joins TRBV20-1 and TRBJ1-1; D is possibly TRBD1 (5 bases). The CDR3 runs 15 residues. Deletions cut 4 bases from V and 2 bases from J, with 17 bases between. Germline CDR1 reads DFQATT; CDR2 reads SNEGSKA (reference sequence). The CDR3 sequence: CSAKRRRDSNTEAFF. DNA of the CDR3: TGCAGTGCTAAAAGACGCCGAGACAGCAACACTGAAGCTTTCTTT.

This clone was seen ten or more times. The rearrangement links TRBV7-6 to TRBJ2-2; D remains unclear. CDR3 size: 17 residues. Per the germline V gene, CDR1 is SGHVS and CDR2 is FNYEAQ. The V gene lost 1 base and the J gene lost 7 bases, with 19 bases spanning the gap. DNA of the CDR3: TGTGCCAGCAGCTTAGGGAATCTTGGCAGTGTTAACGGGGAGCTGTTTTTT. Protein sequence: CASSLGNLGSVNGELFF.